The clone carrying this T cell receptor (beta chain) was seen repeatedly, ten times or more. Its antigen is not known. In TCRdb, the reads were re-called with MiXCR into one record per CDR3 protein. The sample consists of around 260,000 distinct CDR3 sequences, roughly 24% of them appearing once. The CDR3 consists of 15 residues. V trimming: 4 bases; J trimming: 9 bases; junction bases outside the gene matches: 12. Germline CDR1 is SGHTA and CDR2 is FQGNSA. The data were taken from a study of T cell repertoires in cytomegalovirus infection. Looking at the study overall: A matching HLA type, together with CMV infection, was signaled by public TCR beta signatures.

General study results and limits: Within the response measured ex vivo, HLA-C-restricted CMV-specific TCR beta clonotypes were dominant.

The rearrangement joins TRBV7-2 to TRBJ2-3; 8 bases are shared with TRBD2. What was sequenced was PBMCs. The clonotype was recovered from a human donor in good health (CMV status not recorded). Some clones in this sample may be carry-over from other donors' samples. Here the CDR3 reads CASSSQTSAQITQYF. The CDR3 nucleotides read TGTGCCAGCAGCTCCCAGACTAGCGCCCAGATAACGCAGTATTTT.